Presented here are 23 T cell receptor beta chains from one specimen sequenced in a study of control samples from healthy donors and cancer patients. Sequenced by immunoSEQ multiplex PCR; TCRdb stores in-frame clones only, minus some. The repertoire has about 34,000 clones, about 85% of them found once; the top ten carry roughly 1.6%. The sequenced material came from PBMCs. Receptors originate from a woman aged 35 to 49 with lung cancer.

The chain employs TRBV6-5 and TRBJ1-1; tentative D call: TRBD1 (6 bases). Germline assignment: CDR1 MNHEY and CDR2 SVGAGI. The V end lost 7 bases, the J end lost 6 bases, and 18 bases lay between the germline ends. There are 14 residues in the CDR3. This CDR3 is CASNIQGSGAEAFF. CDR3 coding DNA: TGTGCCAGCAACATACAGGGAAGTGGCGCTGAAGCTTTCTTT.

The V gene is TRBV28, the J gene TRBJ2-1, with D perhaps matching TRBD2 (6 bases). Trimming removed 3 bases at V and 10 bases at J, with 7 bases between. Germline V gene data show CDR1 as MDHEN and CDR2 as SYDVKM. The CDR3 covers 11 residues. The CDR3 sequence is CASSLGREQFF. The CDR3 DNA is TGTGCCAGCAGTTTGGGGAGGGAGCAGTTCTTC.

The J gene is TRBJ1-4, the V gene TRBV5-5; D not certain. Germline values: CDR1 SGHKS, CDR2 YYEKEE (reference sequence). CDR3 length: 13 residues. The germline V and J ends were trimmed by 2 bases and 7 bases, with 9 bases remaining between them. CDR3 DNA: TGTGCCAGCAGCTTAGTCCTAACTGAAAAACTGTTTTTT. Translated: CASSLVLTEKLFF.

The V gene is TRBV25-1, the J gene TRBJ1-1, with unresolved D. Trimming cost V 8 bases and J 4 bases, with 11 bases left between them. Per germline, CDR1 MGHDK and CDR2 SYGVNS. This CDR3 is 12 amino acids long. CDR3 sequence: CASLNRGTEAFF. The CDR3 DNA reads TGTGCCAGCCTCAATCGTGGCACTGAAGCTTTCTTT.

The CDR3 protein is CASSIGGAAGETQYF. The CDR3 DNA is TGTGCCAGTAGTATTGGGGGGGCAGCAGGGGAGACCCAGTACTTC. V and J are TRBV19 and TRBJ2-5, with a weak D call TRBD2 (7 bases). The CDR3 has 15 amino acids. CDR1 is LNHDA, CDR2 SQIVND, per germline (reference sequence). Trimming removed 3 bases from V and 5 bases from J, with 16 bases in between.

The V and J genes are TRBV7-7 and TRBJ1-3, with TRBD1 matching over 8 bases. V shed 5 bases and J 2 bases; nucleotides not matched to a gene: 8. The germline gives CDR1 SSHAT, CDR2 FNYEAQ (reference sequence). The CDR3 spans 16 residues. The CDR3 is CASSLNGQGPGNTIYF. The CDR3 region has the DNA TGTGCCAGCAGCCTCAACGGACAGGGTCCTGGAAACACCATATATTTT.

This rearrangement joins TRBV4-3 to TRBJ1-5; no clear D gene. CDR1 is LGHNA and CDR2 is YSLEER in the germline V gene. The CDR3 extends over 16 amino acids. The V end was cut by 0 bases, the J end by 3 bases, with 12 bases between. Here the CDR3 DNA reads TGCGCCAGCAGCCAAGATCGAGGTTCCGACAATCAGCCCCAGCATTTT. Its translation is CASSQDRGSDNQPQHF.

As DNA, the CDR3 is TGCGCCAGCAGCAGCCGTTCCGGCGCCTATGGCTACACCTTC. Its translation is CASSSRSGAYGYTF. The gene calls are TRBV4-3 and TRBJ1-2; D call uncertain. The ends were cut back, 5 bases at V and 4 bases at J, with 14 bases in the middle. The CDR3 has 14 residues. Germline V gene lookup returns CDR1 LGHNA and CDR2 YSLEER.

The chain carries TRBV9 and TRBJ1-1; 7 bases agree with TRBD1. With 3 bases clipped from V and 10 bases from J, the junction kept 9 bases outside the gene matches. The CDR3 is 13 residues long. CDR1 and CDR2 (germline): SGDLS, YYNGEE. CDR3 nucleotides: TGTGCCAGCAGCGGAACCGGGACAGTGGGAGCTTTCTTT. Translating it yields CASSGTGTVGAFF. Full variable domain (outside the CDR3, taken from reference TRBV9 and TRBJ1-1): DSGVTQTPKHLITATGQRVTLRCSPRSGDLSVYWYQQSLDQGLQFLIQYYNGEERAKGNILERFSAQQFPDLHSELNLSSLELGDSALYFCASSGTGTVGAFFGQGTRLTVV.

This sequence joins TRBV9 and TRBJ2-6; D call uncertain. Trimming stripped 4 bases from V and 0 bases from J, with 11 bases between. CDR1 is SGDLS and CDR2 is YYNGEE in the germline V gene. The length of the CDR3 is 16 residues. For the CDR3, the DNA is TGTGCCAGCAGCCCTCAGAGGATCTCTGGGGCCAACGTCCTGACTTTC. Protein: CASSPQRISGANVLTF.

V usage is TRBV5-7 and J usage is TRBJ1-2; D is possibly TRBD1 (5 bases). TRBV5-7 is marked as an open reading frame, function uncertain. V was pared by 4 bases and J by 13 bases, with 14 bases between. The CDR3 length is 11 residues. The CDR3 region is CASSPTTVSTF. Here the CDR3 DNA reads TGTGCCAGCAGCCCAACGACAGTCTCCACCTTC.

The gene calls are TRBV4-3 and TRBJ2-5, with D unclear. The CDR3 consists of 14 residues. The germline V gene has CDR1 LGHNA and CDR2 YSLEER. The germline V and J ends were trimmed by 9 bases and 4 bases, with 18 bases remaining between them. This CDR3 is CASALSELGETQYF. CDR3 sequence (DNA): TGCGCCAGTGCTCTGTCCGAACTCGGAGAGACCCAGTACTTC.

The chain combines TRBV28 with TRBJ1-2; weak D call: TRBD1 (6 bases). V lost 9 bases and J 0 bases, leaving 14 bases between the germline ends. This CDR3 is built from 14 residues. CDR1 MDHEN and CDR2 SYDVKM come from the germline V gene. CDR3 bases: TGTGCCAGTCTACCGGGACACCCTAACTATGGCTACACCTTC. It is translated as CASLPGHPNYGYTF.

The rearrangement links TRBV5-6 to TRBJ2-1; maybe TRBD2 (5 bases). Germline values: CDR1 SGHDT, CDR2 YYEEEE. The V gene lost 0 bases and the J gene lost 1 base, with 8 bases spanning the gap. The CDR3 is made up of 15 amino acids. The CDR3 sequence: CASSLGGLSYNEQFF. CDR3 in DNA: TGTGCCAGCAGCTTGGGCGGGTTATCCTACAATGAGCAGTTCTTC.

The chain carries TRBV6-5 and TRBJ2-3; TRBD2 might be the D (5 bases). V gave up 0 bases and J gave up 2 bases, with 9 bases separating them. CDR3 length: 15 residues. Germline-derived CDR1 and CDR2 are MNHEY and SVGAGI. The CDR3 sequence: CASSYSRENTDTQYF. CDR3 in DNA: TGTGCCAGCAGTTACTCGAGGGAAAACACAGATACGCAGTATTTT.

The chain combines TRBV7-2 with TRBJ2-1, with a weak D call TRBD1 (6 bases). The CDR3 extends over 14 amino acids. The germline V gene has CDR1 SGHTA and CDR2 FQGNSA. Trimming pared 7 bases from V and 3 bases from J, leaving 13 bases between. Here the CDR3 reads CASKKQGDYNEQFF. CDR3 DNA: TGTGCCAGCAAGAAACAGGGAGACTACAATGAGCAGTTCTTC.

The table lists this clone with a few counts. DNA of the CDR3: TGTGCCAGCAGTGATGACCCCTGGGGGACTATTAATGAAAAACTGTTTTTT. This gives the protein CASSDDPWGTINEKLFF. J is TRBJ1-4 and V is TRBV2; possible D gene TRBD1, 5 bases. V was cut by 3 bases and J by 4 bases, with 18 bases left in between. The CDR3 loop spans 17 amino acids. Germline loops: CDR1 SNHLY, CDR2 FYNNEI.

This sequence joins TRBV5-6 and TRBJ2-4; 7 nucleotides agree with TRBD1. This CDR3 is built from 16 residues. Germline lookup yields CDR1 SGHDT and CDR2 YYEEEE. V lost 0 bases, J lost 3 bases, and 6 bases stayed unmatched. The chain's CDR3 is CASSLGPSGGKNIQYF. Here the CDR3 DNA reads TGTGCCAGCAGCTTGGGGCCCTCAGGGGGCAAAAACATTCAGTACTTC.

V is TRBV7-9 and J is TRBJ2-6; D gene uncertain. The CDR3 spans 12 residues. Trimming removed 1 base at V and 12 bases at J, with 7 bases between. Germline CDR1 is SEHNR and CDR2 is FQNEAQ (reference sequence). The DNA of the CDR3 is TGTGCCAGCAGCTTAGAGGACCCCGTCCTGACTTTC. The encoded protein is CASSLEDPVLTF.

The V gene is TRBV27, the J gene TRBJ1-2, with D tentatively TRBD1 (6 bases). V lost 3 bases and J 8 bases, leaving 16 bases between the germline ends. In germline, CDR1 is MNHEY, CDR2 SMNVEV (reference sequence). The CDR3 sequence is 14 residues long. The CDR3 DNA is TGTGCCAGCAGTTTGGCCCTCGGTGGGGGCGGCTACACCTTC. Translation: CASSLALGGGGYTF.

There are a few counts of this clone. The gene calls are TRBV30 and TRBJ1-6; tentative D call: TRBD1 (5 bases). V was pared by 6 bases and J by 8 bases, with 17 bases between. Germline V gives CDR1 GTSNPN, CDR2 SVGIG (reference sequence). This CDR3 has 14 amino acids. This chain's CDR3 is CACRVRRGDSPLHF. As DNA, the CDR3 is TGTGCCTGCCGCGTAAGGAGAGGGGATTCACCCCTCCACTTT.

The chain has TRBV28 and TRBJ1-5; D is unclear. The CDR3 is made up of 12 amino acids. Germline V gene sequence: CDR1 MDHEN, CDR2 SYDVKM. The V end lost 3 bases, the J end lost 3 bases, and 3 bases lay between the germline ends. The CDR3 region is CASSFINQPQHF. CDR3 in DNA: TGTGCCAGCAGTTTCATCAATCAGCCCCAGCATTTT.

J is TRBJ2-1 and V is TRBV4-3; D assignment may be TRBD1 or TRBD2 (5 bases each). There are 20 residues in the CDR3. Germline-derived CDR1 and CDR2 are LGHNA and YSLEER. V was shortened by 7 bases and J by 2 bases, with 30 bases between the two germline ends. The CDR3 loop reads CASNTRHSKTSGGTYNEQFF. The CDR3 nucleotides read TGCGCCAGCAATACTAGGCACAGCAAAACAAGTGGGGGTACCTACAATGAGCAGTTCTTC.